The clone carrying this TCR beta chain was counted many times. Its specificity is not known. These data originate in a study of CD8 T cells in ankylosing spondylitis. General observations from the study: Several highly homologous variants made up a TCR beta motif, and this motif appeared characteristic of ankylosing spondylitis blood. The authors reported significant enrichment of disease-linked clones in matched ankylosing spondylitis synovial fluid. In the blood and synovial fluid of reactive arthritis, some motif variants had been previously reported.

This CDR3 region has 17 residues. The germline V and J ends were trimmed by 0 bases and 0 bases, with 11 bases remaining between them. Germline CDR1 is LGHNA and CDR2 is YNFKEQ. Quantitative 5'-RACE with molecular barcodes was used to make the TCR beta libraries. TCRdb re-analysed the 5' RACE reads in MiXCR, keeping a single row per CDR3 protein. The repertoire includes fewer than 25,000 distinct CDR3 sequences, 10% to 15% of them detected once, and less than 35% sits in the top ten. The sequence was collected from a male donor with ankylosing spondylitis or in good health (not recorded which). The chain links TRBV4-2 to TRBJ2-2; D gene unclear. Sequenced input: blood. CDR3: CASSQDVGRANTGELFF. CDR3 DNA sequence: TGTGCCAGCAGCCAAGACGTCGGCCGGGCGAACACCGGGGAGCTGTTTTTT.